This is a list of T cell receptor beta chains from one sample in a study of OX40 agonist ivuxolimab in advanced cancers. Repertoires were generated with immunoSEQ multiplex PCR, while TCRdb's copy carries only in-frame clones and drops some. The sample carries tens of thousands of clones, just under 85% recorded once. The sample here was CD4+ or CD8+ T cells sorted from blood, taken in a trial of the OX40 agonist ivuxolimab. These receptors were collected from an adult with an advanced solid tumor such as melanoma, head and neck, liver or kidney cancer. Both conserved end residues are part of each CDR3. Clone size appears in some rows only: once, few, many, or a class for an expanded clone.

NA TRBJ2-3 TRBV4-1 CASSLTDYREMKDTQYF
NA TRBJ2-1 TRBV7-9 CASSPISGVGYNEQFF
NA TRBJ1-4 TRBV27 CASSFYPPEKLFF
NA TRBJ2-2 TRBV6-1 CASSGQGTHTGELFF
few TRBJ1-2 TRBV13 CASSLNRGYGYTF
NA TRBJ1-1 TRBV11-2 CASSLAPSIGEAFF
NA TRBJ1-1 TRBV5-6 CASSFQGTTVTEAFF
once TRBJ2-7 TRBV18 CASSPGGSASYEQYF
NA TRBJ2-6 TRBV9 CASSVAGSGANVLTF
NA TRBJ2-7 TRBV30 CAWSRGLASLPRNYEQYF
NA TRBJ2-1 TRBV7-9 CASSLVPPEQFF
NA TRBJ2-7 TRBV28 CASSNPSGSYEQYF
NA TRBJ1-3 TRBV7-9 CASSPGFLRGNTIYF
NA TRBJ1-5 TRBV5-5 CASSLVGGQWDSNQPQHF
NA TRBJ2-5 TRBV18 CASARGTSKETQYF
NA TRBJ2-7 TRBV7-2 CASSETSGRLLEQYF
NA TRBJ2-1 TRBV7-9 CASSLSPGASPEQFF
once TRBJ2-7 TRBV19 CASSISLTMGEQYF
NA TRBJ1-3 TRBV6-4 CASSDSRETGYSGNTIYF
NA TRBJ2-1 TRBV7-2 CASSLQLRLAGGYNEQFF
NA TRBJ1-5 TRBV4-1 CASSQETGSQPQHF
NA TRBJ1-5 TRBV7-2 CASSLGGISNQPQHF
NA TRBJ2-3 TRBV7-9 CASSFWLANGDTQYF
NA TRBJ1-2 TRBV7-9 CASSRRVGTYGYTF
NA TRBJ1-2 TRBV5-5 CASSLGWDRGLDGYTF
NA TRBJ2-5 TRBV13 CASSLRRGQETQYF
NA TRBJ2-3 TRBV11-2 CASSFTSGVNRDTQYF
NA TRBJ1-4 TRBV9 CASSRTGFINEKLFF
NA TRBJ2-1 TRBV28 CASSPSGPRSYNEQFF
NA TRBJ1-1 TRBV11-1 CASSLGQAYTEAFF
NA TRBJ1-1 TRBV19 CASSITQVNTEAFF